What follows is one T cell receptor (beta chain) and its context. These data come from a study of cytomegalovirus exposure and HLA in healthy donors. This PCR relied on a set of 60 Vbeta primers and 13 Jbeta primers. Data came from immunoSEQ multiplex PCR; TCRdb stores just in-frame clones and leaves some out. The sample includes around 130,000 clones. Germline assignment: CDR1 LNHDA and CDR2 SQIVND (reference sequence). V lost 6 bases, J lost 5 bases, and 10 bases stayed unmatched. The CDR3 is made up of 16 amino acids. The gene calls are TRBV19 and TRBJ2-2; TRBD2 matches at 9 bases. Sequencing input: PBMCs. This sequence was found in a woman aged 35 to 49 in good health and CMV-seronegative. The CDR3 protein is CASRTAGGVRTGELFF. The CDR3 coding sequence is TGTGCCAGTAGGACTGCGGGGGGGGTAAGAACCGGGGAGCTGTTTTTT.